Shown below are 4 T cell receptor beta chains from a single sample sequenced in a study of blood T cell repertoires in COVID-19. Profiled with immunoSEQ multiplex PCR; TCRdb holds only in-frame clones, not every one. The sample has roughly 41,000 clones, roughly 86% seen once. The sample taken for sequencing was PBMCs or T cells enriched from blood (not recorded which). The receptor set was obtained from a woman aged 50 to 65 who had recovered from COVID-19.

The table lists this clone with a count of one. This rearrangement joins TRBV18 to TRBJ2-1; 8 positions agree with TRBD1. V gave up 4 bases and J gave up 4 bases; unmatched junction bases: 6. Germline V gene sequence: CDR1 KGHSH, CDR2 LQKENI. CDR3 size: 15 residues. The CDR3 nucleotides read TGTGCCAGCTCACACCGACAGGGGCAATACAATGAGCAGTTCTTC. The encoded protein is CASSHRQGQYNEQFF.

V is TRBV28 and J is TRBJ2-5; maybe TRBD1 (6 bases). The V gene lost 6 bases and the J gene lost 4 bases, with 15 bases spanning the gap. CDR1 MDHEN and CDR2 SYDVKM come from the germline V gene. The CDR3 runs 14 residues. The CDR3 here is CASRTQGRRETQYF. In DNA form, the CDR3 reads TGTGCCAGCAGGACACAGGGCAGGCGAGAGACCCAGTACTTC.

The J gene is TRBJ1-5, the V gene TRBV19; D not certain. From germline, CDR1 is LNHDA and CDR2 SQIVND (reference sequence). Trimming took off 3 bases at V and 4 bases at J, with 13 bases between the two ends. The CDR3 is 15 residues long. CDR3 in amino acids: CASSIRFWANQPQHF. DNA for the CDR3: TGTGCCAGTAGTATTAGGTTCTGGGCTAATCAGCCCCAGCATTTT. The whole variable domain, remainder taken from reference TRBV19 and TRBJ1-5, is DGGITQSPKYLFRKEGQNVTLSCEQNLNHDAMYWYRQDPGQGLRLIYYSQIVNDFQKGDIAEGYSVSREKKESFPLTVTSAQKNPTAFYLCASSIRFWANQPQHFGDGTRLSIL.

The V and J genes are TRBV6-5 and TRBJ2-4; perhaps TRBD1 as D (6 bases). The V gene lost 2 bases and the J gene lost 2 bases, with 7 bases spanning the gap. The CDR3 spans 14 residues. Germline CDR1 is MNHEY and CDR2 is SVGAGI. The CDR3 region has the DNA TGTGCCAGCAGTTACACAGGGTCCAAAAACATTCAGTACTTC. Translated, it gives CASSYTGSKNIQYF.